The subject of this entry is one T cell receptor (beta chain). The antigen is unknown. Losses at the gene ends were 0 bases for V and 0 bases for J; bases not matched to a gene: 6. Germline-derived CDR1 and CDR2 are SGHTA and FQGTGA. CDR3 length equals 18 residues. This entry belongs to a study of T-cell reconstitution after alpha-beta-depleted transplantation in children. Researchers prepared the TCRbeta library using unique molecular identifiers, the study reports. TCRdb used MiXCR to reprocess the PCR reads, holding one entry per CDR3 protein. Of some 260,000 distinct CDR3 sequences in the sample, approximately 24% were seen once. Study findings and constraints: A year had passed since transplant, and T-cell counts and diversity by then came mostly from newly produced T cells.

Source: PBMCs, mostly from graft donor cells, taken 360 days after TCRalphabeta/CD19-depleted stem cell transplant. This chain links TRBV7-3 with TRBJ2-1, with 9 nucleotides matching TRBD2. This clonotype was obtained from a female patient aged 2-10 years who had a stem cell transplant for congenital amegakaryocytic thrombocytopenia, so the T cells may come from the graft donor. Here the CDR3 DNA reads TGTGCCAGCAGCTTAACCCCCTTGCGGGAGGGCTCCTACAATGAGCAGTTCTTC. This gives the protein CASSLTPLREGSYNEQFF.